This T cell receptor beta chain was identified during a study of regulatory dendritic cells for organ transplantation. This clone was seen just once. Sequencing was performed with immunoSEQ multiplex PCR; in TCRdb, only in-frame clones are kept and a portion is missing. The sample records around 20,000 clones, just under 75% being singletons. The CDR3 runs 14 residues. V was cut by 5 bases and J by 2 bases, with 12 bases left in between. Germline-derived CDR1 and CDR2 are SGHNT and YENEEA. The genes are TRBV11-3 and TRBJ1-1; D not resolved. What was sequenced was memory CD4+ T cells from blood. As for subset: CD45RO+ memory T cells. This receptor was taken from a human donor in good health. CDR3 in amino acids: CASSRGAANTEAFF. The CDR3 region has the DNA TGTGCCAGCAGCCGGGGTGCAGCAAACACTGAAGCTTTCTTT. The full variable domain, in which reference TRBV11-3 and TRBJ1-1 provide the parts outside the CDR3, is EAGVVQSPRYKIIEKKQPVAFWCNPISGHNTLYWYLQNLGQGPELLIRYENEEAVDDSQLPKDRFSAERLKGVDSTLKIQPAELGDSAVYLCASSRGAANTEAFFGQGTRLTVV.